Presented here are 30 T cell receptor beta chains from one specimen sequenced in a study of OX40 agonist ivuxolimab in advanced cancers. Produced via immunoSEQ multiplex PCR; TCRdb's table is partial and in-frame only. The table shows around 77,000 clones, with around 91% occurring only once. The specimen was CD4+ or CD8+ T cells sorted from blood, collected in a trial of the OX40 agonist ivuxolimab. The receptor source for this set is an adult with an advanced solid tumor such as melanoma, head and neck, liver or kidney cancer.

The chain carries TRBV5-4 and TRBJ2-5; weak D call: TRBD1 (6 bases). Looked up from germline, CDR1 is SGHNT and CDR2 is YYREEE (reference sequence). Trimming shortened V by 5 bases and J by 5 bases, and 16 bases separated the two germline ends. The CDR3 loop spans 14 amino acids. As DNA, the CDR3 is TGTGCCAGCAGGCCACAGGGAAATTGGGAGACCCAGTACTTC. This codes for CASRPQGNWETQYF.

The chain combines TRBV7-2 with TRBJ2-7; TRBD2 aligns across 13 bases. Germline-derived CDR1 and CDR2 are SGHTA and FQGNSA. The CDR3 totals 15 residues. After removal of 5 bases from V and 6 bases from J, the junction contained 7 bases not matched to a gene. CDR3 sequence (DNA): TGTGCCAGCAGCCCCGGACTAGCGGGAGTAGGCGAGCAGTACTTC. Its protein product is CASSPGLAGVGEQYF.

V usage is TRBV2 and J usage is TRBJ2-6; 9 nucleotides match TRBD1. The germline gives CDR1 SNHLY, CDR2 FYNNEI. The CDR3 has 16 residues. Losses at the gene ends were 7 bases for V and 4 bases for J; bases not matched to a gene: 8. DNA of the CDR3: TGTGCCAGCAAAAGGGACAGGGCTACAGGGGCCAACGTCCTGACTTTC. It is translated as CASKRDRATGANVLTF. The full variable domain, completed using reference TRBV2 and TRBJ2-6, is EPEVTQTPSHQVTQMGQEVILRCVPISNHLYFYWYRQILGQKVEFLVSFYNNEISEKSEIFDDQFSVERPDGSNFTLKIRSTKLEDSAMYFCASKRDRATGANVLTFGAGSRLTVL.

The chain has TRBV6-5 and TRBJ1-5; possibly TRBD1 for D (6 bases). The V gene's germline CDR1 is MNHEY and CDR2 SVGAGI. Trimming left V 0 bases short and J 8 bases short, with 11 bases between. The CDR3 sequence is 14 residues long. DNA of the CDR3: TGTGCCAGCAGTTACTCGATAGGGGGTAAGCCCCAGCATTTT. It specifies CASSYSIGGKPQHF.

This clone appeared once. The chain is built from TRBV5-4 and TRBJ1-2; D not resolved. V was trimmed by 4 bases and J by 3 bases, leaving 10 bases between them. The CDR3 consists of 13 residues. CDR1 SGHNT and CDR2 YYREEE come from the germline V gene (reference sequence). Written as DNA, the CDR3 is TGTGCCAGCAGCACCGACATGGACTATGGCTACACCTTC. Amino acid sequence: CASSTDMDYGYTF.

The gene calls are TRBV10-2 and TRBJ2-7; TRBD1 matches at 9 bases. CDR1 and CDR2 (germline): WSHSY, SAAADI. The CDR3 runs 19 residues. The junction had 17 bases not matched to a gene; V was cut back by 3 bases and J by 2 bases. The CDR3 is CASSDATGGTGTGTYEQYF. The CDR3 nucleotides read TGCGCCAGCAGTGACGCGACAGGGGGAACCGGGACTGGGACCTACGAGCAGTACTTC.

J is TRBJ2-1 and V is TRBV11-3; D may be TRBD1 (5 bases). The CDR3 has 16 residues. Per germline, CDR1 SGHNT and CDR2 YENEEA. Between the trimmed V and J ends, which lost 1 base and 1 base, there was a span of 11 bases. CDR3: CASSLGAGPSYNEQFF. As DNA, the CDR3 is TGTGCCAGCAGCTTAGGGGCAGGGCCGTCCTACAATGAGCAGTTCTTC.

The chain is built from TRBV28 and TRBJ1-6, with TRBD1 identical over 7 bases. This CDR3 contains 14 residues. Germline CDR1 MDHEN, CDR2 SYDVKM. V was pared by 6 bases and J by 8 bases, with 7 bases of the junction left unmatched. Here the CDR3 DNA reads TGTGCCAGCAGCCTTGACAGGGATGATTCACCCCTCCACTTT. It specifies CASSLDRDDSPLHF.

The genes are TRBV5-1 and TRBJ2-2; D unresolved. Deletions cut 4 bases from V and 2 bases from J, with 12 bases between. CDR3 length: 15 amino acids. The germline gives CDR1 SGHRS, CDR2 YFSETQ. The CDR3 DNA follows: TGCGCCAGCAGCCTGGACGCCTCCAACACCGGGGAGCTGTTTTTT. The encoded protein is CASSLDASNTGELFF.

In its sample, this clone was seen once. The chain links TRBV21-1 to TRBJ2-7; TRBD2 is the table's D call and was not checked against the DNA. TRBV21-1 is a known pseudogene. The CDR3 is 16 amino acids. The CDR3 protein is CASSSAGTSVPYEQYF. CDR3 bases: TGTGCCAGCAGCAGTGCCGGGACTAGCGTCCCCTACGAGCAGTACTTC.

V usage is TRBV1 and J usage is TRBJ2-1; no DNA check was done on the table's D call, TRBD2. TRBV1 is listed as a pseudogene. The CDR3 length is 16 residues. The CDR3 DNA reads TGCACCAGCAGCCAAGTAGGCGGGGGGGAGGTCGATGAGCAGTTCTTC. It is translated as CTSSQVGGGEVDEQFF.

V gene TRBV28 combines with J gene TRBJ2-5; 9 bases are a match to TRBD1. This CDR3 is 17 amino acids long. CDR1 is MDHEN and CDR2 is SYDVKM in the germline V gene. With V trimmed by 1 base and J by 5 bases, 11 bases remained unmatched. CDR3 region: CASSLSTGGLITETQYF. Written as DNA, the CDR3 is TGTGCCAGCAGTTTATCTACAGGGGGCTTAATAACGGAGACCCAGTACTTC.

As regards this clone: A junction boundary mismatches the germline segment, possibly from a read error. The rearrangement links TRBV7-7 to TRBJ2-1; 7 bases map to TRBD2. This CDR3 spans 16 amino acids. Germline values: CDR1 SSHAT, CDR2 FNYEAQ (reference sequence). The CDR3 nucleotides read TGTGCTAGCAGCTTGTACCCCGGGACTACCCACAATGAGCAGTTCTTC. Its protein product is CASSLYPGTTHNEQFF.

This chain joins TRBV7-8 and TRBJ2-2, with TRBD1 matching 7 bases. The V gene end was trimmed by 4 bases and the J gene end by 7 bases; junction bases not matched to a gene: 9. Germline V gene sequence: CDR1 SGHVS, CDR2 FQNEAQ. This CDR3 comprises 15 residues. CDR3 loop: CASSSTGNGVGELFF. DNA for the CDR3: TGTGCCAGCAGCTCGACAGGGAATGGGGTCGGGGAGCTGTTTTTT.

This clone was recorded once. The J gene is TRBJ1-1, the V gene TRBV7-8, with 9 bases identical to TRBD1. The junction had 9 bases not matched to a gene; V was cut back by 4 bases and J by 6 bases. Germline loops: CDR1 SGHVS, CDR2 FQNEAQ. This CDR3 has 15 amino acids. CDR3 nucleotides: TGTGCCAGCAGCTCCGGACAGGGGAGGGTTGCTGAAGCTTTCTTT. Translating gives CASSSGQGRVAEAFF. Variable domain in full (rest from reference TRBV7-8 and TRBJ1-1): GAGVSQSPRYKVAKRGQDVALRCDPISGHVSLFWYQQALGQGPEFLTYFQNEAQLDKSGLPSDRFFAERPEGSVSTLKIQRTQQEDSAVYLCASSSGQGRVAEAFFGQGTRLTVV.

This clone was counted between two and nine times. V usage is TRBV4-2 and J usage is TRBJ2-6, with 7 bases identical to TRBD2. The CDR3 is 18 residues long. Germline lookup yields CDR1 LGHNA and CDR2 YNFKEQ. V was clipped by 0 bases and J by 0 bases; unmatched bases: 5. CDR3 sequence reads: CASSQEGGFGSGANVLTF. CDR3 in DNA: TGTGCCAGCAGCCAAGAGGGGGGGTTCGGCTCTGGGGCCAACGTCCTGACTTTC.

The chain recombines TRBV6-4 with TRBJ1-1; no clear D. V was pared by 5 bases and J by 5 bases, with 12 bases between. The CDR3 is 13 amino acids. Per germline, CDR1 MRHNA and CDR2 SNTAGT. The CDR3 sequence is CASSTTIETEAFF. The CDR3 DNA reads as TGTGCCAGCAGTACAACAATAGAGACTGAAGCTTTCTTT.

This chain connects TRBV5-6 to TRBJ2-5; 9 bases are shared with TRBD1. The CDR3 loop spans 15 amino acids. The V segment lost 4 bases and the J segment 5 bases; nucleotides outside the gene matches: 9. Germline assignment: CDR1 SGHDT and CDR2 YYEEEE. CDR3 amino acids: CASSKGGQGRETQYF. The CDR3 DNA reads TGTGCCAGCAGCAAGGGGGGACAGGGTAGGGAGACCCAGTACTTC.

The gene calls are TRBV10-1 and TRBJ2-1; 10 positions agree with TRBD2. Per germline, CDR1 WNHNN and CDR2 SYGVQD (reference sequence). The J segment lost 2 bases and the V segment lost 6 bases, leaving 4 bases of the junction unmatched. The CDR3 contains 15 residues. Here the CDR3 reads CASSASGGAYNEQFF. CDR3 coding DNA: TGCGCCAGCAGCGCGAGCGGGGGGGCCTACAATGAGCAGTTCTTC.

The chain carries TRBV29-1 and TRBJ2-1, with 9 bases lining up with TRBD1. V lost 5 bases and J lost 9; bases outside the gene matches: 5. There are 12 residues in the CDR3. In germline, CDR1 is SQVTM, CDR2 ANQGSEA. CDR3 in amino acids: CSVNRGRGEQFF. DNA for the CDR3: TGCAGCGTTAACAGGGGGCGGGGTGAGCAGTTCTTC.

This chain joins TRBV18 and TRBJ2-1; D uncertain. V gave up 3 bases and J gave up 0 bases, with 9 bases separating them. The CDR3 spans 15 residues. Germline V CDR1 and CDR2: KGHSH, LQKENI. CDR3 nucleotide sequence: TGTGCCAGCTCACCGACTGGTACCTCCTACAATGAGCAGTTCTTC. Translating it yields CASSPTGTSYNEQFF.

CDR3 residues: CASSPRTGETGELFF. The CDR3 DNA follows: TGTGCCAGCAGCCCCAGGACAGGGGAAACCGGGGAGCTGTTTTTT. The genes are TRBV7-8 and TRBJ2-2, with 9 bases that match TRBD1. Per germline, CDR1 SGHVS and CDR2 FQNEAQ. The CDR3 length is 15 residues. Unmatched junction bases numbered 6, after V lost 5 bases and J lost 5 bases. The variable domain in full, completed from reference TRBV7-8 and TRBJ2-2, reads GAGVSQSPRYKVAKRGQDVALRCDPISGHVSLFWYQQALGQGPEFLTYFQNEAQLDKSGLPSDRFFAERPEGSVSTLKIQRTQQEDSAVYLCASSPRTGETGELFFGEGSRLTVL.

This chain connects TRBV10-1 to TRBJ2-7, with TRBD1 matching 10 bases. The CDR3 consists of 13 residues. The germline V gene encodes CDR1 WNHNN and CDR2 SYGVQD (reference sequence). V lost 10 bases and J lost 3; bases outside the gene matches: 6. The CDR3 DNA reads TGCGCCAACCAGGGGGACAGGGGCTACGAGCAGTACTTC. This gives the protein CANQGDRGYEQYF.

The rearrangement links TRBV27 to TRBJ2-5; D gene unclear. The CDR3 length is 13 residues. V lost 6 bases, J lost 4 bases, and 12 bases lay in between. Germline lookup yields CDR1 MNHEY and CDR2 SMNVEV (reference sequence). DNA of the CDR3: TGTGCCAGCAGCCCTGGACCGGGAGAGACCCAGTACTTC. Its translation is CASSPGPGETQYF.

The J gene is TRBJ1-2, the V gene TRBV6-1; D unclear. There are 15 residues in the CDR3. Germline V CDR1 and CDR2: MNHNS, SASEGT. V dropped 0 bases and J dropped 4 bases, with 12 bases sitting between them. The CDR3 region is CASSEASASVYGYTF. In DNA form, the CDR3 reads TGTGCCAGCAGTGAAGCTTCGGCAAGCGTCTATGGCTACACCTTC.

The chain uses TRBV10-3 and TRBJ1-4, with TRBD1 matching 7 bases. The CDR3 contains 15 residues. Germline V lookup: CDR1 ENHRY, CDR2 SYGVKD. The J segment lost 3 bases and the V segment lost 11 bases, leaving 12 bases of the junction unmatched. The CDR3 DNA reads as TGTGCCGTAAGTGACCGACAGGGACCTAATGAAAAACTGTTTTTT. Encoded protein: CAVSDRQGPNEKLFF.

V usage is TRBV5-4 and J usage is TRBJ2-3; perhaps TRBD1 as D (6 bases). The V and J ends lost 4 bases and 2 bases respectively, with 11 bases between them. CDR3 length: 14 residues. Germline V gene lookup returns CDR1 SGHNT and CDR2 YYREEE (reference sequence). In DNA form, the CDR3 reads TGTGCCAGCAGCCCGGACAGTTACACAGATACGCAGTATTTT. Protein sequence: CASSPDSYTDTQYF.

V gene TRBV12-5 combines with J gene TRBJ2-2; D is uncertain. This CDR3 region has 13 residues. V dropped 1 base and J dropped 2 bases, with 2 bases sitting between them. Germline V gene lookup returns CDR1 LGHNT and CDR2 FRNRAP. For the CDR3, the DNA is TGTGCTAGTGGTTTGGATAACACCGGGGAGCTGTTTTTT. It is translated as CASGLDNTGELFF.

V gene TRBV28 combines with J gene TRBJ1-2, with 8 positions matching TRBD1. Looked up from germline, CDR1 is MDHEN and CDR2 is SYDVKM. There are 13 residues in the CDR3. With V trimmed by 6 bases and J by 5 bases, 5 bases remained unmatched. Here the CDR3 reads CASSRTGRYGYTF. The CDR3 nucleotides are TGTGCCAGCAGCAGGACAGGGAGGTATGGCTACACCTTC.

The gene calls are TRBV5-1 and TRBJ2-3; D not certain. The germline gives CDR1 SGHRS, CDR2 YFSETQ. V was shortened by 2 bases and J by 7 bases, with 8 bases between the two germline ends. The CDR3 has 12 amino acids. In DNA, the CDR3 is TGCGCCAGCAGCTTCGACTCAAATACGCAGTATTTT. This gives the protein CASSFDSNTQYF.